The clone carrying this T cell receptor (beta chain) was observed once. The sample is drawn from a study of T cells in Graves' hyperthyroidism and ophthalmopathy. PBMCs were sourced from about 10 ml fresh peripheral blood. RNA transcripts gave rise to amplified TCR beta CDR3 regions. TCR CDR3 underwent first-round RT-PCR with the HTBI primer set. A single record per CDR3 protein comes from TCRdb applying MiXCR to the multiplex PCR reads. The data hold about 290,000 distinct CDR3 sequences, with approximately 15% observed a single time. The sequence was collected from a woman aged 55-69 years with Graves' ophthalmopathy. The sample comprised blood.

The DNA of the CDR3 is TGTGCCAGCAGCTTGGATACCCCCCCCGGGGAGCTGTTTTTT. Amino acids: CASSLDTPPGELFF. The chain joins TRBV5-5 to TRBJ2-2; no definite D call. This CDR3 has 14 amino acids. V dropped 0 bases and J dropped 6 bases, with 9 bases sitting between them. The germline CDR1 and CDR2 sequences are SGHKS and YYEKEE (reference sequence).